This TCR beta chain was sequenced for a study of blood T cells in healthy people across ages. This clonotype was observed many times. Total RNA extraction produced at least 6 micrograms (per sample) for the study. A second PCR of about 6 to 12 cycles used a sample-barcoded 5' primer and a J-beta primer mix. Via MiXCR, TCRdb re-called the 5' RACE reads, giving one row per CDR3 protein. The repertoire holds hundreds of thousands of distinct CDR3 sequences, with about 30% as singletons. Looked up from germline, CDR1 is SGHTA and CDR2 is FQGNSA. The CDR3 is 13 amino acids. Trimming removed 5 bases at V and 3 bases at J, with 10 bases between.

Sequencing was carried out using blood. V is TRBV7-2 and J is TRBJ2-5, with D unresolved. The receptor was derived from an elderly woman in good health. The CDR3 sequence is CASSPVVEETQYF. The CDR3 DNA reads as TGTGCCAGCAGCCCGGTAGTGGAAGAGACCCAGTACTTC.